The rows below give T cell receptor beta chains drawn from one sample of a study of blood T cell repertoires in COVID-19. The table came from immunoSEQ multiplex PCR; TCRdb's copy has only in-frame clones and leaves some out. Counted here are tens of thousands of clones, approximately 83% occurring once; the ten biggest clones make up about 6.3%. The sequenced material came from peripheral blood. The receptors derive from a man in his 60s with acute or convalescent COVID-19. CDR3s include the opening cysteine and the closing phenylalanine or tryptophan.

J	V	CDR3
TRBJ2-3	TRBV11-2	CASSLGARPDTQYF
TRBJ1-1	TRBV7-9	CASSRTGTGAFGTEAFF
TRBJ2-3	TRBV9	CASSVDWRDAQYF
TRBJ2-7	TRBV19	CASSTGTVGEQYF
TRBJ1-3	TRBV23-1	CASSQSSGVGNTIYF
TRBJ1-2	TRBV19	CASSIDSLYGYTF
TRBJ1-2	TRBV6-2/TRBV6-3	CASSKLRQDSNYGYTF
TRBJ1-4	TRBV7-8	CASSWTPTNEKLFF
TRBJ1-1	TRBV19	CASSMSGQAFF
TRBJ2-2	TRBV10-3	CAISRRLAGNTGELFF
TRBJ2-4	TRBV14	CASSLSGGIQYF
TRBJ1-4	TRBV7-8	CASSLRSQNSATNEKLFF
TRBJ2-5	TRBV6-2/TRBV6-3	CASSYRTGTGPKTQYF
TRBJ1-3	TRBV18	CASSPPGPNSGNTIYF
TRBJ2-7	TRBV5-1	CASREQGDRSYEQYF
TRBJ1-4	TRBV6-5	CASSRKEFANEKLFF